This passage covers 6 T cell receptor beta chains from one sample sequenced in a study of regulatory T cells in long-lasting Graves disease. Construction of TCR beta libraries relied on iRepertoire HTBI primers and on Arm-PCR targeting CDR3 regions. A single record per CDR3 protein comes from TCRdb applying MiXCR to the multiplex PCR reads. The sample lists a few hundred thousand distinct CDR3 sequences; about 16% were seen once. Time point defined: newly diagnosed GD, antithyroid drugs for less than 3 months. PBMCs provided the RNA from which the TCR library was made. The sample also formed part of further work on T cells in Graves' hyperthyroidism and ophthalmopathy.

The material was peripheral blood mononuclear cells (PBMCs), obtained at new diagnosis, from a patient treated with antithyroid drugs. These receptors all stem from a woman between 18 and 29 years old with Graves disease.

Comments on this clonotype: A read error is possible here, since a much larger clone lies one base away. The J gene is TRBJ1-2, the V gene TRBV12-5, with TRBD1 identical over 8 bases. The CDR3 extends over 14 amino acids. The junction had 6 bases not matched to a gene; V was cut back by 6 bases and J by 3 bases. Germline-derived CDR1 and CDR2 are LGHNT and FRNRAP. The CDR3 nucleotides are TGTGCTAGTGGACTGACAGGGGCTGACTATGGCTACACCTTC. Its protein product is CASGLTGADYGYTF.

This clonotype was recorded many times. The V and J genes are TRBV20-1 and TRBJ2-2, with TRBD1 as a possible D gene (5 bases). In germline, CDR1 is DFQATT, CDR2 SNEGSKA (reference sequence). V lost 5 bases to trimming and J lost 6 bases, with 13 bases between them. The CDR3 runs to 13 residues. The CDR3 DNA is TGCAGTGCTTGCGACCAGGGCGCCGGGGAGCTGTTTTTT. Translated, it gives CSACDQGAGELFF.

The chain combines TRBV20-1 with TRBJ2-1, with D maybe TRBD2 (7 bases). CDR1 and CDR2 from the germline V gene are DFQATT and SNEGSKA (reference sequence). There are 14 residues in the CDR3. V was cut by 6 bases and J by 11 bases, with 23 bases left in between. The CDR3 protein is CSATTGGGSKQQFF. The CDR3 region has the DNA TGCAGTGCGACCACGGGGGGCGGTTCGAAACAGCAGTTCTTC.

This clonotype came up many times. The chain couples TRBV28 to TRBJ2-7; D unclear. The CDR3 runs to 14 residues. Trimming stripped 3 bases from V and 2 bases from J, with 11 bases between. Per germline, CDR1 MDHEN and CDR2 SYDVKM. The CDR3 is CASSFGDLPYEQYF. The DNA for the CDR3 is TGTGCCAGCAGTTTCGGTGATCTCCCCTACGAGCAGTACTTC.

There are many counts of this clonotype. V is TRBV5-5 and J is TRBJ2-7; the match to TRBD1 covers 9 bases. Germline CDR1 and CDR2: SGHKS and YYEKEE (reference sequence). Trimming took 1 base from V and 3 from J; bases not matched to a gene: 5. The CDR3 runs 15 residues. The CDR3 reads CASSLQDRGNYEQYF. For the CDR3, the DNA is TGTGCCAGCAGCTTGCAGGACAGGGGCAACTACGAGCAGTACTTC.

This clonotype was counted ten times or more. The V call is TRBV30, the J call TRBJ2-7; D is unclear. CDR3 size: 15 residues. V lost 3 bases and J lost 6, with 21 bases in between. The germline CDR1 and CDR2 sequences are GTSNPN and SVGIG (reference sequence). The CDR3 reads CAWRATDGSLLEQYF. The CDR3 DNA sequence: TGTGCCTGGAGAGCCACAGACGGGTCCCTGCTCGAGCAGTACTTC.